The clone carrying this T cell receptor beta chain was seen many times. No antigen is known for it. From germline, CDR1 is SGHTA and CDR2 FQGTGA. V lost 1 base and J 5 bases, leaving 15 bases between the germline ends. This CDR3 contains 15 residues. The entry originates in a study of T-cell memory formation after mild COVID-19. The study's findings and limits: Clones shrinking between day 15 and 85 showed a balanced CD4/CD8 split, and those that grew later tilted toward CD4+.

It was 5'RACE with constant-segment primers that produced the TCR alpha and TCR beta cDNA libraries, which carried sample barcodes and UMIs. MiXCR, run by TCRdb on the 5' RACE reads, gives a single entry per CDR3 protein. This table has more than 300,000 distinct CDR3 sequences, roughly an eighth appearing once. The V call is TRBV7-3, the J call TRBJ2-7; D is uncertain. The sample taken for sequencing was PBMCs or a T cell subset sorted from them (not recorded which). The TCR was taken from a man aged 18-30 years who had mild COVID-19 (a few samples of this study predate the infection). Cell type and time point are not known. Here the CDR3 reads CASSLSGVESDEQYF. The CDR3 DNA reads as TGTGCCAGCAGCTTAAGCGGAGTGGAATCGGACGAGCAGTACTTC.